This TCR beta chain is drawn from a study of blood T cell repertoires in COVID-19. Study in general: The analysed material was cDNA or gDNA that came from T cells, B-cell-depleted T cells, or PBMCs.

The age range of participants was about 18 to 100 years, with residence in roughly 25 US areas. Exposed study participants had met a COVID-19 case within 2 weeks before entry. Clones were read by immunoSEQ multiplex PCR, and TCRdb kept only the in-frame ones, dropping some. The table shows 200,000 to 250,000 clones, with over 75% occurring only once. The material sequenced was PBMCs or T cells enriched from blood (not recorded which). The source is a woman aged 25 to 39 who had been exposed to COVID-19.

CDR3 amino acids: CATSDSGRRGEQYF. For the CDR3, the DNA is TGTGCCACCAGTGATTCAGGGCGTAGGGGCGAGCAGTACTTC. This sequence joins TRBV24-1 and TRBJ2-7; possible D gene TRBD1, 5 bases. This CDR3 spans 14 amino acids. Germline CDR1 is KGHDR and CDR2 is SFDVKD. V was shortened by 2 bases and J by 6 bases, with 13 bases between the two germline ends.